This T cell receptor (beta chain) came from a study of T cell changes during pregnancy in multiple sclerosis. The CDR3 consists of 17 residues. Trimming left V 3 bases short and J 1 base short, with 18 bases between. The germline V gene has CDR1 MGHDK and CDR2 SYGVNS. Generated by immunoSEQ multiplex PCR, the TCRdb table keeps only in-frame clones and is missing some. The data contain some 70,000 clones, almost 95% of them seen just once; the ten biggest clones take up roughly 3%. The sequences come from CD8+ T cells from peripheral blood mononuclear cells, collected in the third trimester of pregnancy. This receptor was identified in a female donor in good health, enrolled as a control in a pregnancy study. V usage is TRBV25-1 and J usage is TRBJ1-2, with D tentatively TRBD1 (6 bases). For the CDR3, the DNA is TGTGCCAGCAGTGATGGGACCCAAGGGGGTTTTAACTATGGCTACACCTTC. Amino acids: CASSDGTQGGFNYGYTF.